This T cell receptor beta chain stems from a study of patients and donors after allogeneic stem cell transplantation (dated by TCRdb to about 2020). This clonotype was detected only a few times. Its antigen specificity is not known. No base quality information exists; no much larger clone differs at one position. The germline V end is reduced by 4 bases and the J end by 8 bases; junction bases left unmatched: 7. Reading from cysteine to phenylalanine, the CDR3 counts 14 amino acids. Kept here is only the CDR3 DNA, which spans 42 bases and is read in frame from base 1. The germline V gene supplies CDR1 SGHRS and CDR2 YFSETQ. The method was RT-PCR. Sequencing was performed on a NextSeq 550. TCRdb reanalyzed the raw reads on its own, using fastp at Q25 for trimming and MiXCR for clone calling, and kept in-frame beta chains. For every CDR3 protein sequence, its rows merge into one entry that carries the most common genes and DNA. The sample table contains roughly 230,000 distinct CDR3 sequences; only one count was recorded for roughly 14% of them. The leading ten clones occupy more than 9% of the sample.

The chain employs TRBV5-1 and TRBJ1-4, and 8 junction bases match TRBD1. Sample: blood, either unsorted or a sorted T cell fraction (not recorded which). The sequence was obtained from a human donor who was either an allogeneic HSCT recipient or a stem cell or donor lymphocyte infusion donor (not recorded which). It is not recorded whose cells these are; they may come from a transplant donor. The DNA sequence is TGCGCCAGCAGCCGTGACAGGGGACGCGAAAAACTGTTTTTT. Translated, this is CASSRDRGREKLFF.